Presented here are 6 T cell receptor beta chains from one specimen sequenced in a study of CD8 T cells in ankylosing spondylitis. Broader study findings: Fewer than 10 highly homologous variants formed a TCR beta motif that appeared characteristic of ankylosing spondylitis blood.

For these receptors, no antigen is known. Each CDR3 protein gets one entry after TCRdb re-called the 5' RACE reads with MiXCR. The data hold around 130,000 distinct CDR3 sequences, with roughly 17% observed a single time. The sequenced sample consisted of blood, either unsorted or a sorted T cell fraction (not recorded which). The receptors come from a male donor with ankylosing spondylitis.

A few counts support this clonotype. The DNA for the CDR3 is TGCGCCAGCAGCCAAGGACAAATCTACGAGCAGTACTTC. It yields the protein CASSQGQIYEQYF. The chain combines TRBV4-1 with TRBJ2-7; D is ambiguous. Trimming removed 1 base at V and 3 bases at J, with 7 bases between. Germline values: CDR1 MGHRA, CDR2 YSYEKL. This CDR3 is 13 amino acids long.

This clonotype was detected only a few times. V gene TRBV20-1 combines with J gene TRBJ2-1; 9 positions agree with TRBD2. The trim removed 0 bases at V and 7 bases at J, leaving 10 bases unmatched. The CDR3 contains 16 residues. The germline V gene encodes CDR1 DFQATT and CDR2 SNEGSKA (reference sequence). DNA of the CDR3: TGCAGTGCTAGAGATCTGGCTAGCGGGATTTTAAATGAGCAGTTCTTC. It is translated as CSARDLASGILNEQFF.

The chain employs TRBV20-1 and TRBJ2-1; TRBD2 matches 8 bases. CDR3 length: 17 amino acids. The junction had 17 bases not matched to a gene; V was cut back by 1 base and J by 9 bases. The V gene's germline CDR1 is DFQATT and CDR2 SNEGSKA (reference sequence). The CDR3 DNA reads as TGCAGTGCTAGAGCTCCTTTTATCGAGCGGGAGAGGGGTGAGCAGTTCTTC. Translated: CSARAPFIERERGEQFF.

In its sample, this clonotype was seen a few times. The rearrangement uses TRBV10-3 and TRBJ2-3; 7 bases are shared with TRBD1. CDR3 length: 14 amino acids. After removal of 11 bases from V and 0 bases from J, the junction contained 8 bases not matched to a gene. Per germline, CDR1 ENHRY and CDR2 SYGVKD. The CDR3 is CASRGTVSTDTQYF. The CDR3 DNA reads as TGTGCCTCAAGGGGGACAGTAAGCACAGATACGCAGTATTTT.

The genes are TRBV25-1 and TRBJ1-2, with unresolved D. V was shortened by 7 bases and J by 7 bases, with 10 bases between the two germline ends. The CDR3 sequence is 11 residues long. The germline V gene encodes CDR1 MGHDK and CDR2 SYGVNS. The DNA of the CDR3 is TGTGCCAGCAACAACGTCGGTGGCTACACCTTC. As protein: CASNNVGGYTF.

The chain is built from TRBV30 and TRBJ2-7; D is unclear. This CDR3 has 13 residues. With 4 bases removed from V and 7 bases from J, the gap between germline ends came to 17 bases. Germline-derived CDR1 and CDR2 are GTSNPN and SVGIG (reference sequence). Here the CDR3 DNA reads TGTGCCTGGACCCCCCGTCCCTTTCTGGAGCAGTACTTC. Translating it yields CAWTPRPFLEQYF.